This T cell receptor beta chain was documented in a study of T cells in Graves' hyperthyroidism and ophthalmopathy. Findings of the study overall: Most clonotypes that expanded in the thyroid above 0.001 also showed up in blood. A model of 13 V-J pairs discriminated ophthalmopathy from stable hyperthyroidism. Ophthalmopathy, which appeared later, was predicted by the model a median around 6.5 months before onset.

The PBMCs were sourced from fresh peripheral blood (around 9.3 ml). Comment on this clonotype: The target antigen is unknown. One junction end disagrees with the germline gene, perhaps due to a read error.

TCR beta CDR3 regions were amplified from RNA. First-round RT-PCR targeting the TCR CDR3 was performed with the HTBI primer set. One entry per CDR3 protein results from TCRdb running MiXCR on the multiplex PCR reads. The repertoire holds fewer than 850,000 distinct CDR3 sequences, with approximately 15% as singletons. This CDR3 spans 14 amino acids. Germline assignment: CDR1 SGDLS and CDR2 YYNGEE. Source material: blood. The source is a man aged 45-65 years with Graves' hyperthyroidism. This rearrangement joins TRBV9 to TRBJ2-2; maybe TRBD1 (5 bases). The closer fit of TRBJ1-1 to the DNA end suggests the J call may be wrong. CDR3 amino acids: CASSPGPEGTGAFF. Written as DNA, the CDR3 is TGTGCCAGCAGCCCGGGACCCGAGGGGACTGGAGCTTTCTTT.